The source of this T cell receptor (beta chain) is a study of blood T cell repertoires in COVID-19. The method was immunoSEQ multiplex PCR; TCRdb's version includes in-frame clones alone and lacks a portion of them. The sample yields tens of thousands of clones, around nine tenths seen once. CDR3 length: 16 amino acids. Losses at the gene ends were 3 bases for V and 4 bases for J; bases not matched to a gene: 8. Germline V gene lookup returns CDR1 LGHNA and CDR2 YSLEER. The sequence derives from a man between 60 and 75 years old with acute or convalescent COVID-19. This sequence joins TRBV4-3 and TRBJ1-3; the match to TRBD1 covers 8 bases. Input material: peripheral blood. CDR3 sequence (DNA): TGCGCCAGCAGCCAGTTCCAGGGGGCTTTCGGAAACACCATATATTTT. This encodes CASSQFQGAFGNTIYF.